One sample yielded the 18 T cell receptor beta chains listed below, sequenced in a study of vaccination and CD4 T cells after COVID-19. These TCRs are of unknown antigen specificity. The treatment here: roughly nine-day PBMC culture with coronavirus spike peptide pools or control peptides (ViraFEST assay). Researchers used the Oncomine TCR Beta short-read assay to sequence DNA from cultured CD4+ T cells. TCRdb itself ran the PCR reads through MiXCR, one entry per CDR3 protein. The sample gives about 21,000 distinct CDR3 sequences, approximately 49% of which show up once; about 4.6% is in the top ten. Material for sequencing was CD4+ T cells from blood, cultured in vitro. These receptor sequences come from a human donor who had recovered from COVID-19.

This clonotype was recorded a few times. DNA of the CDR3: TGTGCCAGCAGTGTCAGGACTAGCGGAACCTACGAGCAGTACTTC. It yields the protein CASSVRTSGTYEQYF. This chain uses TRBV6-1 with TRBJ2-7; 10 bases map to TRBD2. The CDR3 runs to 15 residues. Per the germline V gene, CDR1 is MNHNS and CDR2 is SASEGT. J gave up 2 bases and V 4 bases, and 5 bases lay outside the gene matches.

The table lists this clonotype with a few counts. V and J are TRBV11-3 and TRBJ2-5, with 9 nucleotides matching TRBD2. This CDR3 has 15 residues. Per germline, CDR1 SGHNT and CDR2 YENEEA. Germline trimming cut 1 base from V and 3 bases from J; bases unmatched to any gene: 3. The CDR3 spells CASSLAVAGEETQYF. The CDR3 region has the DNA TGTGCCAGCAGCTTAGCTGTAGCGGGGGAAGAGACCCAGTACTTC. The full variable domain, rest sourced from reference TRBV11-3 and TRBJ2-5, is EAGVVQSPRYKIIEKKQPVAFWCNPISGHNTLYWYLQNLGQGPELLIRYENEEAVDDSQLPKDRFSAERLKGVDSTLKIQPAELGDSAVYLCASSLAVAGEETQYFGPGTRLLVL.

V is TRBV5-8 and J is TRBJ1-5; D perhaps matches TRBD1 (6 bases). V shed 5 bases and J shed 5 bases, with 17 bases lying between them. The CDR3 has 15 amino acids. Germline CDR1 SGHTS, CDR2 YDEGEE. Here the CDR3 DNA reads TGTGCCAGCAGGAAGGGGACACTGGGGGATCAGCCCCAGCATTTT. Translating gives CASRKGTLGDQPQHF.

The chain recombines TRBV28 with TRBJ2-7; no clear D gene. Deletions cut 5 bases from V and 3 bases from J, with 14 bases between. There are 14 residues in the CDR3. Germline V CDR1 and CDR2: MDHEN, SYDVKM. This CDR3 is CASSPHTDNYEQYF. The CDR3 coding sequence is TGTGCCAGCAGTCCACATACAGACAACTACGAGCAGTACTTC.

This clonotype was recorded a few times. The V call is TRBV15, the J call TRBJ2-5; 11 nucleotides match TRBD2. CDR3 length equals 16 residues. Trimming took 0 bases from V and 2 from J; bases not matched to a gene: 2. Germline values: CDR1 LNHNV, CDR2 YYDKDF (reference sequence). The CDR3 sequence: CATSRELAGEQETQYF. The CDR3 DNA reads TGTGCCACCAGCAGAGAACTAGCGGGAGAGCAAGAGACCCAGTACTTC.

Only a few counts were recorded for this clonotype. The chain joins TRBV6-2 or TRBV6-3 to TRBJ2-1, with 11 bases matching TRBD2. This CDR3 has 15 residues. The junction had 4 bases not matched to a gene; V was cut back by 7 bases and J by 2 bases. Germline assignment: CDR1 MNHEY and CDR2 SVGEGT. The CDR3 DNA is TGTGCCAGCATCATAGCGGGGGGGCCCTACAATGAGCAGTTCTTC. The encoded protein is CASIIAGGPYNEQFF.

This clonotype was recorded a few times. This chain joins TRBV19 and TRBJ1-5; TRBD1 might be the D (5 bases). The V and J ends lost 3 bases and 2 bases respectively, with 8 bases between them. Germline assignment: CDR1 LNHDA and CDR2 SQIVND (reference sequence). This CDR3 region has 14 residues. The CDR3 loop is CASSIQGGNQPQHF. CDR3 in DNA: TGTGCCAGTAGTATTCAGGGAGGCAATCAGCCCCAGCATTTT.

The rearrangement uses TRBV15 and TRBJ1-5; D remains unclear. V lost 8 bases and J 4 bases, leaving 12 bases between the germline ends. The CDR3 has 13 amino acids. Germline-derived CDR1 and CDR2 are LNHNV and YYDKDF (reference sequence). As DNA, the CDR3 is TGTGCCACCGGTGCGAGGGCGAATCAGCCCCAGCATTTT. Translating it yields CATGARANQPQHF.

This clonotype was detected only a few times. This sequence joins TRBV27 and TRBJ2-5, with D uncertain. CDR3 length: 12 residues. Looked up from germline, CDR1 is MNHEY and CDR2 is SMNVEV (reference sequence). V dropped 5 bases and J dropped 4 bases, with 8 bases sitting between them. CDR3 DNA sequence: TGTGCCAGCAGTCGGAACGGAGAGACCCAGTACTTC. Its translation: CASSRNGETQYF.

This sequence joins TRBV19 and TRBJ1-1; 9 bases agree with TRBD1. Germline V gene sequence: CDR1 LNHDA, CDR2 SQIVND (reference sequence). The junction had 14 bases not matched to a gene; V was cut back by 10 bases and J by 8 bases. There are 14 residues in the CDR3. The CDR3 DNA reads TGTGCCAACCCGAGACAGGGGGGGAGCTTGGAAGCTTTCTTT. This sequence encodes CANPRQGGSLEAFF.

The V gene is TRBV7-9, the J gene TRBJ1-1; 9 positions agree with TRBD1. Germline CDR1 and CDR2: SEHNR and FQNEAQ (reference sequence). V was pared by 5 bases and J by 1 base, with 14 bases of the junction left unmatched. The CDR3 totals 18 residues. In DNA, the CDR3 is TGTGCCAGCAGCCCCCCAGGGGACAGGGTCCCCCGGAACACTGAAGCTTTCTTT. This sequence encodes CASSPPGDRVPRNTEAFF.

There are a few counts of this clonotype. The chain is built from TRBV2 and TRBJ2-2; unclear D gene. From germline, CDR1 is SNHLY and CDR2 FYNNEI. V was trimmed by 1 base and J by 2 bases, leaving 5 bases between them. CDR3 length equals 14 residues. CDR3 DNA: TGTGCCAGCAGTGAAGTCGGTAACACCGGGGAGCTGTTTTTT. As protein: CASSEVGNTGELFF.

This chain joins TRBV5-4 and TRBJ1-6; 8 nucleotides match TRBD1. The CDR3 consists of 14 residues. Trimming cost V 3 bases and J 8 bases; bases outside gene matches: 4. Germline V gene lookup returns CDR1 SGHNT and CDR2 YYREEE (reference sequence). The CDR3 DNA follows: TGTGCCAGCAGCTCGGACAGGGACCATTCACCCCTCCACTTT. This sequence encodes CASSSDRDHSPLHF.

This chain uses TRBV7-8 with TRBJ1-5; 9 bases are shared with TRBD1. The CDR3 is made up of 15 amino acids. The V segment lost 5 bases and the J segment 3 bases; nucleotides outside the gene matches: 5. Germline V gives CDR1 SGHVS, CDR2 FQNEAQ. CDR3: CASSKGQGFNQPQHF. The DNA of the CDR3 is TGTGCCAGCAGCAAGGGACAGGGCTTCAATCAGCCCCAGCATTTT.

The V call is TRBV20-1, the J call TRBJ2-3, with D perhaps given as TRBD1 or TRBD2 (5 bases each). Per the germline V gene, CDR1 is DFQATT and CDR2 is SNEGSKA (reference sequence). Trimming stripped 5 bases from V and 4 bases from J, with 10 bases between. The CDR3 consists of 12 residues. The CDR3 reads CSAGGDPDTQYF. As DNA, the CDR3 is TGCAGTGCTGGGGGAGACCCAGATACGCAGTATTTT.

The chain joins TRBV19 to TRBJ1-2; a weak D match, TRBD1 (5 bases). Trimming pared 2 bases from V and 2 bases from J, leaving 9 bases between. In germline, CDR1 is LNHDA, CDR2 SQIVND (reference sequence). The CDR3 has 14 amino acids. The DNA for the CDR3 is TGTGCCAGTAGTATACAACGGACAAACTATGGCTACACCTTC. Protein: CASSIQRTNYGYTF.

This clonotype was seen a few times. The V call is TRBV20-1, the J call TRBJ1-2, with TRBD1 identical over 8 bases. The J segment lost 3 bases and the V segment lost 4 bases, leaving 4 bases of the junction unmatched. The germline gives CDR1 DFQATT, CDR2 SNEGSKA (reference sequence). The CDR3 loop spans 13 amino acids. As DNA, the CDR3 is TGCAGTGCTATACAGGGGGGAGACTATGGCTACACCTTC. As protein: CSAIQGGDYGYTF.

CDR3 sequence reads: CAISETSPGSTDTQYF. The CDR3 DNA follows: TGTGCCATCAGTGAAACTAGCCCGGGGAGCACAGATACGCAGTATTTT. This chain uses TRBV10-3 with TRBJ2-3; tentatively, D is TRBD2 (6 bases). Per germline, CDR1 ENHRY and CDR2 SYGVKD. V lost 3 bases, J lost 0 bases, and 13 bases lay in between. CDR3 length: 16 residues.